The source of this T cell receptor beta chain is a study of T cells in Graves' hyperthyroidism and ophthalmopathy. Broader study findings: Blood also contained most expanded thyroid clonotypes above 0.001. A model built on 13 V-J features separated ophthalmopathy from stable hyperthyroidism.

Investigators excluded patients with uncontrolled infection, other autoimmune disease, pregnancy or lactation. The investigators amplified TCR beta CDR3 regions from RNA transcripts. A set of HTBI primers served as the primers for a first-round RT-PCR of the TCR CDR3. TCRdb recomputed calls from the multiplex PCR reads with MiXCR, one row per CDR3 protein. Here the sample spans 500,000 to 600,000 distinct CDR3 sequences, more than 45% being singletons. Comments on this clonotype: Its antigen is not known.

In germline, CDR1 is SGHRS, CDR2 YFSETQ. The CDR3 length is 15 residues. Deletions cut 4 bases from V and 0 bases from J, with 11 bases between. The sequencing sample was made of peripheral blood or thyroid tissue (not recorded which). This TCR was recovered from an adult woman with Graves' disease, either hyperthyroidism or ophthalmopathy (not recorded which). This chain uses TRBV5-1 with TRBJ1-3; D remains ambiguous. CDR3 sequence: CASSPGWPSGNTIYF. In DNA form, the CDR3 reads TGCGCCAGCAGCCCCGGGTGGCCCTCTGGAAACACCATATATTTT.